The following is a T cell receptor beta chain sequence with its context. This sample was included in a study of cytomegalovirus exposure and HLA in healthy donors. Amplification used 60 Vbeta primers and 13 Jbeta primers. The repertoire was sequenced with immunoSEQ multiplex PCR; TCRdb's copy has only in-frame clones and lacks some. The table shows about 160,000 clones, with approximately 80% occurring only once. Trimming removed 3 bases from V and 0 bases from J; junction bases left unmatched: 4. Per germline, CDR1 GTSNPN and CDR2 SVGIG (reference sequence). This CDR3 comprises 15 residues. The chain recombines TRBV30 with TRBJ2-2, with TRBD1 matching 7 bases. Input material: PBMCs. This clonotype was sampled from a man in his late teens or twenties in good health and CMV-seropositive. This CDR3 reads CAWRGQSANTGELFF. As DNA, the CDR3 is TGTGCCTGGAGGGGACAGAGCGCGAACACCGGGGAGCTGTTTTTT.